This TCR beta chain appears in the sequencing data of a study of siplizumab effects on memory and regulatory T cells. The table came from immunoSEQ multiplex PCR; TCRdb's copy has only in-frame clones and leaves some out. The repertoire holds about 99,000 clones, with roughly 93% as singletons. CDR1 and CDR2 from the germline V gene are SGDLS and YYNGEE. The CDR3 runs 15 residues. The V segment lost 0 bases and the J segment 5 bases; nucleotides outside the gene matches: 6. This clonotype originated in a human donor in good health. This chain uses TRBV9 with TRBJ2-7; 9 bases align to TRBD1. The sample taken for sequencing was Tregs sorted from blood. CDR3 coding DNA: TGTGCCAGCAGCGTAGCTCCGGGGACAGGGAACGAGCAGTACTTC. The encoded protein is CASSVAPGTGNEQYF.